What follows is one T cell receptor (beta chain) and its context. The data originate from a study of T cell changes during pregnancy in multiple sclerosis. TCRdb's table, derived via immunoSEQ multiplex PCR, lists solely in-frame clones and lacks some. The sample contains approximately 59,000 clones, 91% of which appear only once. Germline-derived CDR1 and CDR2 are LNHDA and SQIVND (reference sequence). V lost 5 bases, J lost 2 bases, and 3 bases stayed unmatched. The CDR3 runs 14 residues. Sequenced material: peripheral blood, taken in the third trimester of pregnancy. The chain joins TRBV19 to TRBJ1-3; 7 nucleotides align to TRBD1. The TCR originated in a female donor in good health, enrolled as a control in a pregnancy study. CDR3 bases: TGTGCCAGTAGTTCCGACAGGGCTGGAAACACCATATATTTT. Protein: CASSSDRAGNTIYF.